Detailed here is one TCR beta chain. The sample originates from a study of blood T cell repertoires in COVID-19. Study at large: Samples came from the United States, Italy and Spain, spanning acute and convalescent COVID-19. The cDNA or gDNA used as material had been derived from T cells, B-cell-depleted T cells, or PBMCs.

Germline values: CDR1 MGHRA, CDR2 YSYEKL. Losses at the gene ends were 10 bases for V and 5 bases for J; bases not matched to a gene: 12. This CDR3 is 15 amino acids long. In the original analysis: Nucleated cell counts were estimated from reference gene primer amplification. Sequenced by immunoSEQ multiplex PCR; TCRdb stores in-frame clones only, minus some. V, J and clone size were drawn from that table, and D and trimming were deduced from the DNA. The table lists 9,000 to 13,000 clones, about 90% of them singletons. The material sequenced was peripheral blood. The chain is built from TRBV4-1 and TRBJ2-2; TRBD1 matches at 8 bases. The clonotype comes from a human donor in a cohort sampled during active COVID-19. DNA of the CDR3: TGCGCCACCGGGATACAGGGGGGTAGAACCGGGGAGCTGTTTTTT. As protein: CATGIQGGRTGELFF.